This TCR beta chain comes out of a study of cytotoxic CD8 clonotypes in ibrutinib-treated CLL. Study summary: The cohort had 10 to 12 relapsed/refractory and roughly 15 treatment-naive patients, some 18 IGHV unmutated. Samples averaged approximately 260,000 productive templates and approximately 100,000 productive rearrangements.

CDR1 LGHNA and CDR2 YSLEER come from the germline V gene. This CDR3 is built from 18 residues. V was clipped by 0 bases and J by 0 bases, with 15 bases between them. The assay was immunoSEQ multiplex PCR, and TCRdb's table has in-frame clones only and misses some. Among about 39,000 clones listed, 65% to 70% were seen once. The chain has TRBV4-3 and TRBJ1-3; no definite D call. The sequencing here drew on PBMCs, taken at disease progression, from a patient treated with ibrutinib. This receptor was identified in a human donor with chronic lymphocytic leukemia. CDR3 loop: CASSQDPPTADSGNTIYF. Written as DNA, the CDR3 is TGCGCCAGCAGCCAAGACCCCCCGACCGCAGACTCTGGAAACACCATATATTTT.